The rows below give T cell receptor beta chains drawn from one sample of a study of T cell responses to AZD1222 COVID-19 vaccine. The protocol was immunoSEQ multiplex PCR, while the TCRdb copy is restricted to in-frame clones and leaves out a portion. The sample has roughly 110,000 clones, 90% to 95% seen once; the top ten hold 4% to 5%. The source material was peripheral blood, sampled on day 0 of AZD1222 vaccination. Every receptor here comes from an adult in good health. Both conserved end residues are part of each CDR3. The order of the fields is V gene, clone size, D gene, J gene, CDR3 DNA, CDR3 protein. The D gene is left open where the match is weak. The size of a clone is reported for some rows only, either as once, few or many, or as a class for expanded clones.

v_call: TRBV12-3/TRBV12-4; clone_size: few; d_call: .; j_call: TRBJ2-7; cdr3_nt: TGTGCCAGCAGTTACTCGCAGGGGGGCGAGCAGTACTTC; cdr3_aa: CASSYSQGGEQYF
v_call: TRBV7-2; clone_size: .; d_call: .; j_call: TRBJ1-6; cdr3_nt: TGTGCCAGCAGCTTAGGCGTCGACGTCTTGTCACCCCTCCACTTT; cdr3_aa: CASSLGVDVLSPLHF
v_call: TRBV14; clone_size: once; d_call: TRBD1; j_call: TRBJ1-5; cdr3_nt: TGTGCCAGCAGCCCTGGGACAGCCTACAATCAGCCCCAGCATTTT; cdr3_aa: CASSPGTAYNQPQHF
v_call: TRBV5-4; clone_size: .; d_call: .; j_call: TRBJ1-2; cdr3_nt: TGTGCCAGCAGCTTCGGGGGCTCACATCGAGGCTACACCTTC; cdr3_aa: CASSFGGSHRGYTF
v_call: TRBV27; clone_size: .; d_call: .; j_call: TRBJ1-6; cdr3_nt: TGTGCCAGCAGACTCCAAGGAAACAATTCACCCCTCCACTTT; cdr3_aa: CASRLQGNNSPLHF
v_call: TRBV30; clone_size: .; d_call: .; j_call: TRBJ2-7; cdr3_nt: TGTGCCTGGAGTGTAGGGGTGGCCGAGCAGTACTTC; cdr3_aa: CAWSVGVAEQYF
v_call: TRBV6-2/TRBV6-3; clone_size: few; d_call: .; j_call: TRBJ1-2; cdr3_nt: TGTGCCAGCAGTACATCGGAGGTTCCTAACTATGGCTACACCTTC; cdr3_aa: CASSTSEVPNYGYTF
v_call: TRBV19; clone_size: .; d_call: TRBD1; j_call: TRBJ1-1; cdr3_nt: TGTGCCAGTAGTATGGACAGGCAGCACACTGAAGCTTTCTTT; cdr3_aa: CASSMDRQHTEAFF
v_call: TRBV4-2; clone_size: .; d_call: .; j_call: TRBJ1-3; cdr3_nt: TGTGCCAGCAGACCCGACCTCGGAAACACCATATATTTT; cdr3_aa: CASRPDLGNTIYF
v_call: TRBV5-4; clone_size: .; d_call: TRBD1; j_call: TRBJ1-1; cdr3_nt: TGTGCCAGCAGCTTCCAAGGGGGCTCGCGAACTGAAGCTTTCTTT; cdr3_aa: CASSFQGGSRTEAFF
v_call: TRBV18; clone_size: .; d_call: .; j_call: TRBJ2-2; cdr3_nt: TGTGCCAGCTCACCCGCAGGGCACACCGGGGAGCTGTTTTTT; cdr3_aa: CASSPAGHTGELFF
v_call: TRBV5-6; clone_size: .; d_call: .; j_call: TRBJ1-6; cdr3_nt: TGTGCCAGCAGCTTGGGGCGGATCTATAATTCACCCCTCCACTTT; cdr3_aa: CASSLGRIYNSPLHF
v_call: TRBV4-1; clone_size: few; d_call: .; j_call: TRBJ1-2; cdr3_nt: TGCGCCAGCAGCCAAGAAGACGGGTATAACTATGGCTACACCTTC; cdr3_aa: CASSQEDGYNYGYTF
v_call: TRBV4-1; clone_size: .; d_call: .; j_call: TRBJ2-1; cdr3_nt: TGCGCCAGCAGCATCCATCTAGCGAGCTCCTACAATGAGCAGTTCTTC; cdr3_aa: CASSIHLASSYNEQFF
v_call: TRBV7-9; clone_size: .; d_call: TRBD1; j_call: TRBJ1-2; cdr3_nt: TGTGCCAGCGTACCTAACAGGGGCGCCGCTAGGGACTATGGCTACACCTTC; cdr3_aa: CASVPNRGAARDYGYTF
v_call: TRBV4-2; clone_size: .; d_call: TRBD2; j_call: TRBJ2-7; cdr3_nt: TGTGCCAGCAGCCAAGGGGGGGCTAGCGGGGGTCATAACCCCTACGAGCAGTACTTC; cdr3_aa: CASSQGGASGGHNPYEQYF